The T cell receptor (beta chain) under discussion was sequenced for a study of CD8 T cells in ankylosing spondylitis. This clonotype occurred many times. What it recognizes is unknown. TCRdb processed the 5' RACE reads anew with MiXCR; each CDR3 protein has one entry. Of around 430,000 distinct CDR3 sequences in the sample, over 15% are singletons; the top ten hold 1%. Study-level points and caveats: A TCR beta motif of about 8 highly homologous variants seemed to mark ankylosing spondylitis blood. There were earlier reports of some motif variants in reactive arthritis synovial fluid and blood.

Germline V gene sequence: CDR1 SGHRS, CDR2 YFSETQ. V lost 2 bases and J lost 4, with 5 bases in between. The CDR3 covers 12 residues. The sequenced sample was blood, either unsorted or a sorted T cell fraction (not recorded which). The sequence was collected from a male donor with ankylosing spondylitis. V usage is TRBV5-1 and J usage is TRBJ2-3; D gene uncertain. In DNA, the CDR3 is TGCGCCAGCAGCTTTAACCCAGATACGCAGTATTTT. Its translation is CASSFNPDTQYF.